This TCR beta chain was found in a study of Tregs in tolerant kidney transplant recipients. Unstimulated Tregs (CD4+CD25+CD127-) and CD4+CD25- non-Tregs were sorted from PBMCs. Whole-study findings and limits: The small number of patients limits these findings pending further validation.

CDR1 is KGHSH, CDR2 LQKENI, per germline. J lost 8 bases, V lost 3 bases, and 15 bases had no gene match. The length of the CDR3 is 16 residues. Clones were sequenced by immunoSEQ multiplex PCR, and TCRdb holds only the in-frame ones, with some missing. The data show approximately 260,000 clones, with about 80% seen just once and 0.55% to 0.65% held by the top ten. In regard to this clone: The target antigen is unknown.

Sequencing was carried out using CD4+ T cells from blood. The clonotype originates from a human donor in good health. The chain carries TRBV18 and TRBJ1-2; 7 bases are a match to TRBD1. The CDR3 sequence is CASSPKAITGVQGYTF. In DNA form, the CDR3 reads TGTGCCAGCTCACCTAAGGCCATTACAGGGGTACAAGGCTACACCTTC. Full variable domain (outside the CDR3, taken from reference TRBV18 and TRBJ1-2): NAGVMQNPRHLVRRRGQEARLRCSPMKGHSHVYWYRQLPEEGLKFMVYLQKENIIDESGMPKERFSAEFPKEGPSILRIQQVVRGDSAAYFCASSPKAITGVQGYTFGSGTRLTVV.